This T cell receptor (beta chain) was observed in a study of cytomegalovirus exposure and HLA in healthy donors. This clone came up a few times. The target antigen is unknown. Study-wide results and limits: TCR beta V segments were, for the most part, productive about 87% or about 30% of the time in an earlier analysis.

The PCR employed 60 Vbeta primers together with 13 Jbeta primers. Produced via immunoSEQ multiplex PCR; TCRdb's table is partial and in-frame only. This sample carries about 170,000 clones, 80% to 85% of them seen once, and the ten largest clones take 1.2%. This clonotype originated in a boy younger than 10 in good health and CMV-seronegative. The sequencing sample was made of PBMCs.

The CDR3 reads CSVAMISGNTIYF. Written as DNA, the CDR3 is TGCAGCGTTGCTATGATCTCTGGAAACACCATATATTTT. This chain joins TRBV29-1 and TRBJ1-3, with D hard to call. The germline V and J ends were trimmed by 4 bases and 0 bases, with 7 bases remaining between them. Germline CDR1 SQVTM, CDR2 ANQGSEA. The CDR3 extends over 13 amino acids.